The entry below describes one T cell receptor beta chain. The antigen remains undetermined. Samples were taken at baseline and on day 1 of cycles 4 and 7. Clones were sequenced by immunoSEQ multiplex PCR, and TCRdb holds only the in-frame ones, with some missing. The sample includes some 80,000 clones, 90% to 95% of them seen just once. The data are from a study of OX40 agonist ivuxolimab in advanced cancers. The CDR3 length is 12 residues. CDR1 is SGHTA, CDR2 FQGNSA, per germline. V was trimmed by 5 bases and J by 7 bases, leaving 10 bases between them. General observations from the study: More expanded clones were found, on average, in CD8+ than in CD4+ T cells.

Material: CD4+ or CD8+ T cells sorted from blood, obtained in a trial of the OX40 agonist ivuxolimab. The clonotype originates from an adult with an advanced solid tumor such as melanoma, head and neck, liver or kidney cancer. The V gene is TRBV7-2, the J gene TRBJ2-3; the D is unclear. DNA for the CDR3: TGTGCCAGCAGCCCCGACTTGAATACGCAGTATTTT. Its protein product is CASSPDLNTQYF.